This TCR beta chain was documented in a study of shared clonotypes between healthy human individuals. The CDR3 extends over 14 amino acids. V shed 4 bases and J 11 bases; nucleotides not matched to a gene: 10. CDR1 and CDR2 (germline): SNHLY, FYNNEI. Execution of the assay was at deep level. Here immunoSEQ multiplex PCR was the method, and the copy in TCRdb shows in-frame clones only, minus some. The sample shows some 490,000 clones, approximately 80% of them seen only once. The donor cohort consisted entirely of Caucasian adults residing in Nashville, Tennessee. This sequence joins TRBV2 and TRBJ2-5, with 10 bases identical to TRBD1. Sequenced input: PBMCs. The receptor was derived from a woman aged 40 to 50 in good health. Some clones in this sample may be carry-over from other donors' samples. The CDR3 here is CASSVSGTGDEQYF. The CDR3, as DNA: TGTGCCAGCAGTGTCTCCGGGACAGGGGATGAGCAGTACTTC.